Listed below are T cell receptor beta chains from one sample, sequenced in a study of OX40 agonist ivuxolimab in advanced cancers. The method was immunoSEQ multiplex PCR; TCRdb's version includes in-frame clones alone and lacks a portion of them. The table has 70,000 or so clones, about 86% seen once. The source material was CD4+ or CD8+ T cells sorted from blood, sampled in a trial of the OX40 agonist ivuxolimab. These receptors all come from an adult with an advanced solid tumor such as melanoma, head and neck, liver or kidney cancer. Each CDR3 is given with its conserved first and last residue. Each record gives: clone size, D gene, V gene, J gene, CDR3 protein, CDR3 DNA. A D gene is named only where the DNA matches it firmly. The listing skips clone size in some rows; elsewhere it reads once, few, many or a size class.

few	TRBD1	TRBV7-8	TRBJ1-1	CASSSQGAEAFF	TGTGCCAGCAGCTCACAGGGGGCCGAAGCTTTCTTT
-	-	TRBV19	TRBJ2-4	CASSIRSKGGAKNIQYF	TGTGCCAGTAGTATCCGCTCTAAAGGGGGGGCCAAAAACATTCAGTACTTC
-	-	TRBV19	TRBJ1-5	CASSPRINQPQHF	TGTGCCAGTAGTCCCCGAATTAATCAGCCCCAGCATTTT
-	-	TRBV10-3	TRBJ1-5	CATKQGLQGNQPQHF	TGTGCCACAAAACAGGGTCTTCAGGGCAATCAGCCCCAGCATTTT
-	TRBD1	TRBV10-3	TRBJ1-4	CAISPGIDREGKKLFF	TGTGCCATCAGTCCCGGAATAGACAGGGAAGGGAAAAAACTGTTTTTT
-	-	TRBV5-1	TRBJ2-5	CASSSTSTGETQYF	TGCGCCAGCAGCTCCACTAGCACCGGGGAGACCCAGTACTTC
-	TRBD2	TRBV6-6	TRBJ2-5	CASRRTSGVQETQYF	TGTGCCAGCAGACGGACTAGCGGGGTCCAAGAGACCCAGTACTTC
-	-	TRBV28	TRBJ1-6	CASGGTVNSPLHF	TGTGCCAGCGGAGGGACGGTTAATTCACCCCTCCACTTT
-	-	TRBV6-5	TRBJ1-1	CASSYVAGGGTEAFF	TGTGCCAGCAGTTACGTGGCGGGAGGGGGAACTGAAGCTTTCTTT
-	TRBD1	TRBV18	TRBJ1-5	CASSPPRRGQGFNQPQHF	TGTGCCAGCTCACCACCGAGGAGGGGACAGGGGTTCAATCAGCCCCAGCATTTT